This T cell receptor beta chain was recovered during a study of T-cell memory formation after mild COVID-19. Study-wide findings and caveats: CD4+ contracting clones were mainly CM and EM; CD8+ ones, EMRA. The second-wave clones peaking on day 37 were not confirmed as SARS-CoV-2-specific.

With regard to this clonotype: What it binds is not known.

Amplification by 5'RACE using constant-segment primers produced TCR alpha and TCR beta cDNA libraries that carried sample barcodes and UMIs. TCRdb reprocessed the 5' RACE reads with MiXCR, giving one entry per CDR3 protein. The table has 150,000 to 200,000 distinct CDR3 sequences, about 14% seen once. CDR3 length equals 17 residues. V was pared by 8 bases and J by 0 bases, with 15 bases of the junction left unmatched. Germline CDR1 and CDR2: LNHDA and SQIVND (reference sequence). This clonotype originated in an adult woman who had mild COVID-19 (a few samples of this study predate the infection). Cell type and time point are not known. The specimen sequenced was PBMCs or a T cell subset sorted from them (not recorded which). The J gene is TRBJ1-1, the V gene TRBV19, with 7 bases lining up with TRBD1. The CDR3 spells CASFYWPQGGMNTEAFF. The DNA for the CDR3 is TGTGCCAGTTTCTACTGGCCCCAGGGGGGTATGAACACTGAAGCTTTCTTT.